This passage covers 25 T cell receptor beta chains from one sample sequenced in a study of blood T cell repertoires in COVID-19. Only in-frame clones appear in the TCRdb table, and some are missing; sequencing was by immunoSEQ multiplex PCR. The sample lists 90,000 to 100,000 clones, roughly 89% occurring once. Sequencing used peripheral blood. Receptors originate from a human donor in a cohort sampled during active COVID-19.

V gene TRBV28 combines with J gene TRBJ1-2, with a tentative D call TRBD1 (6 bases). V gave up 7 bases and J gave up 3 bases, with 18 bases separating them. CDR1 is MDHEN, CDR2 SYDVKM, per germline. The CDR3 has 15 residues. The CDR3 sequence: CASNSRQVWDYGYTF. Here the CDR3 DNA reads TGTGCCAGCAACTCTCGACAGGTTTGGGACTATGGCTACACCTTC.

This clone is labeled large (0.1 to 1%). The chain links TRBV4-1 to TRBJ2-7, with 11 bases aligning to TRBD2. CDR3 length: 17 residues. V shed 3 bases, J shed 2 bases, and the junction held 9 bases outside the gene matches. The germline CDR1 and CDR2 sequences are MGHRA and YSYEKL. The CDR3 DNA reads as TGCGCCAGCAGCCAGGGGGCGGGACTAGCGGCACCCTACGAGCAGTACTTC. The encoded protein is CASSQGAGLAAPYEQYF.

This chain links TRBV19 with TRBJ2-1; TRBD2 might be the D (5 bases). V was shortened by 6 bases and J by 3 bases, with 9 bases between the two germline ends. The V gene's germline CDR1 is LNHDA and CDR2 SQIVND (reference sequence). The CDR3 runs 13 residues. The CDR3 DNA follows: TGTGCCAGTAGCATCGGAGGCTACAATGAGCAGTTCTTC. This encodes CASSIGGYNEQFF.

This clone has only one observation. V is TRBV6-5 and J is TRBJ1-4; TRBD1 aligns across 7 bases. Per germline, CDR1 MNHEY and CDR2 SVGAGI. The CDR3 has 14 amino acids. With 6 bases clipped from V and 6 bases from J, the junction kept 7 bases outside the gene matches. CDR3 nucleotides: TGTGCCAGCAGGCCGGGACAGATTTATGAAAAACTGTTTTTT. Its translation: CASRPGQIYEKLFF.

The chain has TRBV27 and TRBJ1-2, with 8 bases matching TRBD1. CDR1 and CDR2 (germline): MNHEY, SMNVEV (reference sequence). The V and J ends lost 6 bases and 8 bases, in that order; junction bases with no gene match: 8. The CDR3 covers 13 residues. CDR3 coding DNA: TGTGCCAGCAGACAACAGGGGGATGAGGGCTACACCTTC. This sequence encodes CASRQQGDEGYTF.

This chain connects TRBV4-1 to TRBJ1-2; 7 bases align to TRBD1. The germline V gene has CDR1 MGHRA and CDR2 YSYEKL. V gave up 0 bases and J gave up 8 bases; unmatched junction bases: 9. The CDR3 has 15 residues. CDR3 amino acids: CASSQDLTGPWGYTF. For the CDR3, the DNA is TGCGCCAGCAGCCAAGATTTGACAGGGCCTTGGGGCTACACCTTC.

This chain links TRBV11-1 with TRBJ1-1, with D maybe TRBD1 (6 bases). Germline values: CDR1 SGHAT, CDR2 FQDESV (reference sequence). There are 14 residues in the CDR3. The V end was cut by 0 bases, the J end by 1 base, with 6 bases between. The CDR3 DNA is TGTGCCAGCAGCTTAGCGGACAGGAACACTGAAGCTTTCTTT. As protein: CASSLADRNTEAFF.

The chain has TRBV6-5 and TRBJ2-7; 7 nucleotides align to TRBD2. V was pared by 2 bases and J by 7 bases, with 8 bases of the junction left unmatched. Germline V gives CDR1 MNHEY, CDR2 SVGAGI. The CDR3 totals 14 residues. The CDR3 nucleotides read TGTGCCAGCAGTTACGCAGGCCCCGGGGGGGAGCAGTACTTC. Protein product: CASSYAGPGGEQYF.

The chain carries TRBV6-5 and TRBJ1-2; TRBD1 agrees at 10 bases. Trimming at V came to 6 bases and at J to 2 bases, leaving 3 bases not matched to a gene. The germline V gene encodes CDR1 MNHEY and CDR2 SVGAGI. The CDR3 is 14 amino acids. CDR3 DNA sequence: TGTGCCAGCAGGAGGACAGGGGGAAACTATGGCTACACCTTC. Translated, it gives CASRRTGGNYGYTF.

The CDR3 loop is CASSLVVGRGQETQYF. CDR3 DNA: TGTGCCAGCAGCTTGGTTGTGGGCAGGGGTCAAGAGACCCAGTACTTC. This chain connects TRBV5-4 to TRBJ2-5; perhaps TRBD1 as D (6 bases). The CDR3 has 16 residues. Trimming removed 0 bases at V and 2 bases at J, with 14 bases between. CDR1 is SGHNT, CDR2 YYREEE, per germline (reference sequence).

The chain employs TRBV30 and TRBJ1-1, with D possibly being TRBD1 (5 bases). V gave up 4 bases and J gave up 2 bases, with 23 bases separating them. Per the germline V gene, CDR1 is GTSNPN and CDR2 is SVGIG (reference sequence). This CDR3 spans 17 amino acids. The CDR3 loop is CAWTLGEGMNLNTEAFF. The CDR3 coding sequence is TGTGCCTGGACCCTAGGGGAAGGGATGAACCTTAACACTGAAGCTTTCTTT.

The genes are TRBV18 and TRBJ1-2; TRBD1 matches 10 bases. Trimming at V came to 6 bases and at J to 4 bases, leaving 14 bases not matched to a gene. The CDR3 runs 17 residues. In germline, CDR1 is KGHSH, CDR2 LQKENI. CDR3 region: CASSAWGTGVSSYGYTF. CDR3 bases: TGTGCCAGCTCTGCTTGGGGGACAGGGGTCAGCTCCTATGGCTACACCTTC. The full variable domain, in which reference TRBV18 and TRBJ1-2 provide the parts outside the CDR3, is NAGVMQNPRHLVRRRGQEARLRCSPMKGHSHVYWYRQLPEEGLKFMVYLQKENIIDESGMPKERFSAEFPKEGPSILRIQQVVRGDSAAYFCASSAWGTGVSSYGYTFGSGTRLTVV.

The rearrangement links TRBV11-2 to TRBJ2-5, with 8 bases matching TRBD1. There are 17 residues in the CDR3. Trimming cost V 1 base and J 0 bases; bases outside gene matches: 7. Germline lookup yields CDR1 SGHAT and CDR2 FQNNGV. CDR3: CASSLVPTGAYQETQYF. CDR3 in DNA: TGTGCCAGCAGCTTAGTCCCGACAGGGGCGTACCAAGAGACCCAGTACTTC.

The CDR3 protein is CASTPQGNQPQHF. The CDR3 region has the DNA TGTGCCAGCACCCCACAGGGGAATCAGCCCCAGCATTTT. This chain joins TRBV12-3 or TRBV12-4 and TRBJ1-5, with TRBD1 matching 7 bases. The length of the CDR3 is 13 residues. After removal of 7 bases from V and 4 bases from J, the junction contained 4 bases not matched to a gene.

In regard to this clone: Germline and junction disagree at one end, which may indicate a read error. The V and J genes are TRBV20-1 and TRBJ1-2; D call uncertain. The CDR3 has 11 amino acids. Germline V gene data show CDR1 as DFQATT and CDR2 as SNEGSKA (reference sequence). CDR3 loop: CSANAGYGYTF. CDR3 nucleotides: TGCAGCGCTAACGCGGGATATGGCTACACCTTC.

The chain joins TRBV10-1 to TRBJ2-3; no clear D. Trimming cost V 3 bases and J 4 bases, with 11 bases left between them. Germline CDR1 and CDR2: WNHNN and SYGVQD (reference sequence). The CDR3 extends over 14 amino acids. The CDR3 DNA sequence: TGCGCCAGCAGTGAATTACCCTCGGCAGATACGCAGTATTTT. It yields the protein CASSELPSADTQYF.

The chain has TRBV19 and TRBJ2-1; TRBD2 matches at 8 bases. The CDR3 contains 15 residues. Per the germline V gene, CDR1 is LNHDA and CDR2 is SQIVND (reference sequence). With 1 base clipped from V and 7 bases from J, the junction kept 6 bases outside the gene matches. This CDR3 is CASSIGTGGKNEQFF. The DNA of the CDR3 is TGTGCCAGTAGTATAGGTACGGGGGGGAAAAATGAGCAGTTCTTC.

The chain uses TRBV6-5 and TRBJ2-3; 8 bases align to TRBD1. V gave up 2 bases and J gave up 5 bases; unmatched junction bases: 9. This CDR3 contains 16 residues. Germline CDR1 MNHEY, CDR2 SVGAGI. The CDR3 protein is CASSYGGTGPGDTQYF. CDR3 in DNA: TGTGCCAGCAGTTACGGTGGGACAGGCCCCGGAGATACGCAGTATTTT.

The chain has TRBV7-2 and TRBJ2-1, with TRBD1 identical over 9 bases. The CDR3 runs 16 residues. CDR1 SGHTA and CDR2 FQGNSA come from the germline V gene. V trimming: 5 bases; J trimming: 1 base; junction bases outside the gene matches: 6. The DNA for the CDR3 is TGTGCCAGCAGCACACAGGGGGCTGGGTCCTACAATGAGCAGTTCTTC. It translates to CASSTQGAGSYNEQFF.

This sequence joins TRBV6-1 and TRBJ1-1, with D hard to call. The CDR3 is made up of 15 amino acids. Germline V lookup: CDR1 MNHNS, CDR2 SASEGT. Trimming took 0 bases from V and 3 from J, leaving 11 bases between them. CDR3 in amino acids: CASSEAGGIDTEAFF. The CDR3 nucleotides read TGTGCCAGCAGTGAAGCGGGAGGGATCGACACTGAAGCTTTCTTT.

The gene calls are TRBV10-3 and TRBJ1-6, with 7 positions matching TRBD1. V dropped 8 bases and J dropped 7; count of bases not matched to a gene: 5. The CDR3 extends over 13 amino acids. CDR1 and CDR2 (germline): ENHRY, SYGVKD. Written as DNA, the CDR3 is TGTGCCATCGGGGGACAGCAGAATTCACCCCTCCACTTT. This sequence encodes CAIGGQQNSPLHF.

This sequence joins TRBV7-9 and TRBJ2-1, with 8 bases identical to TRBD2. Germline CDR1 is SEHNR and CDR2 is FQNEAQ (reference sequence). The CDR3 loop spans 16 amino acids. V was pared by 7 bases and J by 2 bases, with 10 bases of the junction left unmatched. CDR3 sequence: CASTSVAGSTYNEQFF. CDR3 DNA sequence: TGTGCCAGCACCTCGGTAGCGGGAAGCACCTACAATGAGCAGTTCTTC.

The chain uses TRBV3-1 (or the pseudogene TRBV3-2) and TRBJ1-5; D perhaps matches TRBD1 (5 bases). The V end was cut by 0 bases, the J end by 11 bases, with 11 bases between. There are 13 residues in the CDR3. Germline CDR1 reads LGHDT; CDR2 reads YNNKEL (reference sequence). CDR3 loop: CASSQDPGKSQHF. CDR3 coding DNA: TGTGCCAGCAGCCAAGATCCAGGGAAATCCCAGCATTTT.

This clone was detected once. V gene TRBV5-4 combines with J gene TRBJ1-2, with TRBD1 identical over 12 bases. After removal of 0 bases from V and 7 bases from J, the junction contained 4 bases not matched to a gene. The CDR3 loop spans 15 amino acids. CDR1 and CDR2 (germline): SGHNT, YYREEE (reference sequence). The CDR3 sequence: CASSLGGQGALGYTF. CDR3 coding DNA: TGTGCCAGCAGCTTGGGGGGACAGGGGGCCCTTGGCTACACCTTC.

This sequence joins TRBV6-1 and TRBJ1-3; D is possibly TRBD1 (5 bases). CDR3 length equals 14 residues. The V end lost 1 base, the J end lost 3 bases, and 7 bases lay between the germline ends. The germline V gene encodes CDR1 MNHNS and CDR2 SASEGT. This CDR3 reads CASSEGQRGNTIYF. DNA for the CDR3: TGTGCCAGCAGTGAAGGACAGCGTGGAAACACCATATATTTT.